Sequencing of this TCR beta chain was carried out in a study of regulatory T cells in long-lasting Graves disease. This clonotype was detected only a few times. The time point here: newly diagnosed GD, antithyroid drugs for less than 3 months. PBMC RNA was the source of the TCR library. Germline V gene sequence: CDR1 LNHDA, CDR2 SQIVND (reference sequence). CDR3 length: 14 amino acids. The J segment lost 4 bases and the V segment lost 6 bases, leaving 7 bases of the junction unmatched. The TCR beta library used iRepertoire HTBI primers with Arm-PCR amplification of CDR3. TCRdb passed the multiplex PCR reads through MiXCR, listing each CDR3 protein once. Altogether hundreds of thousands of distinct CDR3 sequences are present, approximately 12% being singletons, with the ten largest covering roughly 8.9%. Another study also made use of these data, one on T cells in Graves' hyperthyroidism and ophthalmopathy. This second report adds: Blood shared most expanded thyroid clonotypes above 0.001.

The sequence was obtained from a young woman with Graves disease. This specimen was peripheral blood mononuclear cells (PBMCs), taken at new diagnosis, from a patient treated with antithyroid drugs. The V call is TRBV19, the J call TRBJ2-3; TRBD2 agrees at 7 bases. This CDR3 reads CASSQRDLPDTQYF. DNA of the CDR3: TGTGCCAGTAGCCAGCGGGACCTCCCAGATACGCAGTATTTT.